The 20 T cell receptor beta chains listed next were all sequenced from one sample in a study of blood T cell repertoires in COVID-19. TCRdb keeps only in-frame clones here, not all; method: immunoSEQ multiplex PCR. Of 250,000 to 300,000 clones in the sample, around 89% were seen once. The sample consisted of peripheral blood. These TCRs come from a woman younger than 45 who had recovered from COVID-19.

CDR3 sequence: CATSDLRGGGTGELFF. As DNA, the CDR3 is TGTGCCACCAGTGATTTGCGAGGGGGGGGAACCGGGGAGCTGTTTTTT. The chain carries TRBV24-1 and TRBJ2-2; a possible D gene is TRBD2 (7 bases). Trimming shortened V by 0 bases and J by 5 bases, and 12 bases separated the two germline ends. The length of the CDR3 is 16 residues. The germline gives CDR1 KGHDR, CDR2 SFDVKD.

This clone has just one count. This chain joins TRBV29-1 and TRBJ2-5, with D possibly matching TRBD1 (6 bases). Germline V gene lookup returns CDR1 SQVTM and CDR2 ANQGSEA. The CDR3 totals 11 residues. Trimming left V 2 bases short and J 8 bases short, with 9 bases between. The CDR3 reads CSVETGQTQYF. In DNA, the CDR3 is TGCAGCGTTGAAACAGGGCAAACCCAGTACTTC. The entire variable domain, with the rest obtained from reference TRBV29-1 and TRBJ2-5, is as follows: SAVISQKPSRDICQRGTSLTIQCQVDSQVTMMFWYRQQPGQSLTLIATANQGSEATYESGFVIDKFPISRPNLTFSTLTVSNMSPEDSSIYLCSVETGQTQYFGPGTRLLVL.

The chain's CDR3 is CASSHTSEETQYF. DNA for the CDR3: TGTGCCAGCAGCCACACTAGCGAGGAGACCCAGTACTTC. The chain uses TRBV4-2 and TRBJ2-5; 7 nucleotides match TRBD2. Germline values: CDR1 LGHNA, CDR2 YNFKEQ. This CDR3 has 13 residues. V lost 3 bases, J lost 5 bases, and 3 bases stayed unmatched.

The chain recombines TRBV7-3 with TRBJ1-1, with D unresolved. The CDR3 has 13 residues. The V end lost 3 bases, the J end lost 1 base, and 6 bases lay between the germline ends. CDR1 SGHTA and CDR2 FQGTGA come from the germline V gene. CDR3 nucleotides: TGTGCCAGCAGCTTTGCGGAGAACACTGAAGCTTTCTTT. Its translation is CASSFAENTEAFF.

V usage is TRBV5-1 and J usage is TRBJ1-1; possible D gene TRBD1, 5 bases. This CDR3 has 13 residues. Germline CDR1 reads SGHRS; CDR2 reads YFSETQ. V lost 4 bases and J 0 bases, leaving 7 bases between the germline ends. Here the CDR3 DNA reads TGCGCCAGCAGCACGGACATGAACACTGAAGCTTTCTTT. Translation gives CASSTDMNTEAFF.

Only a few counts were recorded for this clone. The chain couples TRBV7-9 to TRBJ1-1, with D possibly TRBD1 on 6 matching bases. From germline, CDR1 is SEHNR and CDR2 FQNEAQ (reference sequence). This CDR3 region has 14 residues. V dropped 5 bases and J dropped 8 bases, with 18 bases sitting between them. Here the CDR3 DNA reads TGTGCCAGCAGCCGCCGGACAGCAAGACCCGAAGCTTTCTTT. Translated, it gives CASSRRTARPEAFF.

The genes are TRBV25-1 and TRBJ1-5, with TRBD1 matching 10 bases. CDR1 is MGHDK, CDR2 SYGVNS, per germline. V lost 6 bases and J lost 8; bases outside the gene matches: 7. The CDR3 sequence is 14 residues long. The CDR3 DNA is TGTGCCAGCAGGGGGACAGGGGAAGGCAAGCCCCAGCATTTT. Its translation is CASRGTGEGKPQHF.

The gene calls are TRBV11-2 and TRBJ1-1; 10 positions match TRBD1. Germline V gene sequence: CDR1 SGHAT, CDR2 FQNNGV. Unmatched junction bases numbered 9, after V lost 6 bases and J lost 5 bases. CDR3 length: 15 amino acids. CDR3 residues: CASRPFRGQGTEAFF. In DNA form, the CDR3 reads TGTGCCAGCAGGCCCTTCCGGGGACAGGGGACTGAAGCTTTCTTT.

V is TRBV7-7 and J is TRBJ2-2; 9 bases map to TRBD2. J was trimmed by 5 bases and V by 6 bases; bases with no gene match: 13. The V gene's germline CDR1 is SSHAT and CDR2 FNYEAQ (reference sequence). CDR3 size: 17 residues. The CDR3 is CASSKGASGASTGELFF. The CDR3, as DNA: TGTGCCAGCAGTAAGGGCGCTAGCGGGGCGTCAACCGGGGAGCTGTTTTTT. The whole variable domain, filled in from reference TRBV7-7 and TRBJ2-2, reads GAGVSQSPRYKVTKRGQDVTLRCDPISSHATLYWYQQALGQGPEFLTYFNYEAQPDKSGLPSDRFSAERPEGSISTLTIQRTEQRDSAMYRCASSKGASGASTGELFFGEGSRLTVL.

The chain couples TRBV4-3 to TRBJ2-5, with TRBD2 matching 13 bases. The CDR3 has 20 amino acids. V was clipped by 1 base and J by 1 base; unmatched bases: 12. CDR1 is LGHNA and CDR2 is YSLEER in the germline V gene. The CDR3 nucleotides are TGCGCCAGCAGCCAAGCTAAAGGGGGAGGACTAGCGGGGGTCCAAGAGACCCAGTACTTC. This encodes CASSQAKGGGLAGVQETQYF.

The sample holds one count of this clone. The rearrangement uses TRBV6-2 or TRBV6-3 and TRBJ2-1, with 16 bases matching TRBD2. V was pared by 5 bases and J by 2 bases, with 6 bases of the junction left unmatched. Germline V gives CDR1 MNHEY, CDR2 SVGEGT. The CDR3 contains 18 residues. The CDR3 DNA sequence: TGTGCCAGCAGTCGTCCCGGGACTAGCGGGGGGGCCTACAATGAGCAGTTCTTC. This codes for CASSRPGTSGGAYNEQFF.

In this sample, this clone turned up a few times. The J gene is TRBJ2-3, the V gene TRBV7-9; 8 positions agree with TRBD2. Per the germline V gene, CDR1 is SEHNR and CDR2 is FQNEAQ (reference sequence). The V gene end was trimmed by 3 bases and the J gene end by 4 bases; junction bases not matched to a gene: 9. There are 16 residues in the CDR3. The CDR3 sequence is CASSLALADPADTQYF. The CDR3 DNA is TGTGCCAGCAGCTTGGCACTAGCGGATCCAGCAGATACGCAGTATTTT.

The V gene is TRBV29-1, the J gene TRBJ2-1; D may be TRBD2 (6 bases). V shed 7 bases and J shed 2 bases, with 15 bases lying between them. This CDR3 region has 14 residues. Germline V gene sequence: CDR1 SQVTM, CDR2 ANQGSEA. The CDR3 nucleotides read TGCAGCGCCGAAGCGGGCCCGACCTACAATGAGCAGTTCTTC. This gives the protein CSAEAGPTYNEQFF.

The chain combines TRBV19 with TRBJ1-4; 7 nucleotides line up with TRBD1. The junction had 8 bases not matched to a gene; V was cut back by 7 bases and J by 0 bases. The germline V gene encodes CDR1 LNHDA and CDR2 SQIVND (reference sequence). The CDR3 has 16 amino acids. The chain's CDR3 is CASIKTTGATNEKLFF. In DNA form, the CDR3 reads TGTGCCAGTATTAAGACTACAGGGGCAACTAATGAAAAACTGTTTTTT.

The chain has TRBV5-5 and TRBJ2-7; TRBD1 matches at 7 bases. The CDR3 spans 15 residues. CDR1 is SGHKS and CDR2 is YYEKEE in the germline V gene (reference sequence). V was pared by 1 base and J by 1 base, with 5 bases of the junction left unmatched. In DNA, the CDR3 is TGTGCCAGCAGCTTGAACAGGGGTGGTTCCTACGAGCAGTACTTC. The encoded protein is CASSLNRGGSYEQYF.

The chain joins TRBV5-6 to TRBJ2-3; 7 bases fit TRBD1. V lost 4 bases to trimming and J lost 2 bases; unmatched junction nucleotides: 4. This CDR3 has 14 residues. Germline assignment: CDR1 SGHDT and CDR2 YYEEEE. CDR3 in DNA: TGTGCCAGCAGCAGACAGGGCAACACAGATACGCAGTATTTT. It specifies CASSRQGNTDTQYF.

The chain uses TRBV19 and TRBJ2-2; D not resolved. The CDR3 extends over 13 amino acids. V was clipped by 6 bases and J by 7 bases, with 12 bases between them. Per the germline V gene, CDR1 is LNHDA and CDR2 is SQIVND (reference sequence). The DNA for the CDR3 is TGTGCCAGTAGCCCAAGAGTTGGCGGGGAGCTGTTTTTT. Amino acids: CASSPRVGGELFF.

The chain recombines TRBV27 with TRBJ1-2; D may be TRBD1 (5 bases). V was trimmed by 8 bases and J by 0 bases, leaving 13 bases between them. The V gene's germline CDR1 is MNHEY and CDR2 SMNVEV (reference sequence). This CDR3 region has 14 residues. Here the CDR3 reads CASGRTLANYGYTF. The CDR3, as DNA: TGTGCCAGCGGGAGGACATTAGCTAACTATGGCTACACCTTC.

The chain couples TRBV10-1 to TRBJ1-6; D is unclear. Germline V CDR1 and CDR2: WNHNN, SYGVQD (reference sequence). CDR3 size: 14 residues. The ends were cut back, 11 bases at V and 0 bases at J, with 11 bases in the middle. The CDR3 loop is CASRRSSYNSPLHF. The CDR3 DNA follows: TGCGCCTCCCGAAGGAGCTCCTATAATTCACCCCTCCACTTT.

This chain uses TRBV9 with TRBJ2-2; D is possibly TRBD2 (5 bases). This CDR3 spans 16 amino acids. V was pared by 0 bases and J by 1 base, with 10 bases between. Germline loops: CDR1 SGDLS, CDR2 YYNGEE. The CDR3 nucleotides are TGTGCCAGCAGCGTAGGGCTAGCCCAGAACACCGGGGAGCTGTTTTTT. It translates to CASSVGLAQNTGELFF.